These 8 T cell receptor beta chains share one sample of origin, sequenced in a study of OX40 agonist ivuxolimab in advanced cancers. TCRdb's copy holds only in-frame clones and misses some; the assay was immunoSEQ multiplex PCR. Of 43,000 or so clones detected, around 87% appear once; the ten largest clones hold approximately 10%. The source material was CD4+ or CD8+ T cells sorted from blood, sampled in a trial of the OX40 agonist ivuxolimab. The receptors stem from an adult with an advanced solid tumor such as melanoma, head and neck, liver or kidney cancer.

The rearrangement joins TRBV27 to TRBJ2-7, with 7 bases matching TRBD2. CDR3 length equals 14 residues. The J segment lost 5 bases and the V segment lost 5 bases, leaving 9 bases of the junction unmatched. Germline V lookup: CDR1 MNHEY, CDR2 SMNVEV (reference sequence). CDR3 sequence: CASSGGRLANEQYF. CDR3 bases: TGTGCCAGCAGTGGGGGTCGACTAGCAAACGAGCAGTACTTC.

This clone appeared a few times. The V and J genes are TRBV7-7 and TRBJ1-2; D perhaps matches TRBD1 (6 bases). The CDR3 is made up of 13 amino acids. Germline V gene sequence: CDR1 SSHAT, CDR2 FNYEAQ (reference sequence). V was shortened by 5 bases and J by 6 bases, with 13 bases between the two germline ends. In DNA, the CDR3 is TGTGCCAGCAGCCACGTAACAGGGAATGGCTACACCTTC. Translated: CASSHVTGNGYTF.

The chain recombines TRBV13 with TRBJ2-1; 10 bases align to TRBD2. Germline V CDR1 and CDR2: PRHDT, FYEKMQ (reference sequence). After removal of 4 bases from V and 4 bases from J, the junction contained 7 bases not matched to a gene. There are 16 residues in the CDR3. DNA for the CDR3: TGTGCCAGCAGCTCCTCCGGGACTAGCGAGTACAATGAGCAGTTCTTC. It yields the protein CASSSSGTSEYNEQFF.

This sequence joins TRBV19 and TRBJ1-2; 8 bases align to TRBD1. The CDR3 loop spans 13 amino acids. CDR1 and CDR2 (germline): LNHDA, SQIVND (reference sequence). Losses at the gene ends were 6 bases for V and 6 bases for J; bases not matched to a gene: 6. This chain's CDR3 is CASRIQGDHGYTF. The CDR3 DNA is TGTGCCAGTAGAATACAGGGGGATCATGGCTACACCTTC.

This clone was detected only once. The chain has TRBV5-1 and TRBJ2-7, with D maybe TRBD1 (5 bases). The length of the CDR3 is 14 residues. Trimming stripped 4 bases from V and 0 bases from J, with 11 bases between. Germline lookup yields CDR1 SGHRS and CDR2 YFSETQ. DNA of the CDR3: TGCGCCAGCAGCGAGACAGTCATCTCCTACGAGCAGTACTTC. Translating it yields CASSETVISYEQYF.

The chain uses TRBV4-1 and TRBJ2-7; 12 bases match TRBD2. The CDR3 is made up of 16 amino acids. The germline V gene encodes CDR1 MGHRA and CDR2 YSYEKL. Germline trimming cut 3 bases from V and 5 bases from J; bases unmatched to any gene: 8. The chain's CDR3 is CASSHRLAGGLDEQYF. The CDR3 DNA reads TGCGCCAGCAGCCACCGCCTAGCGGGAGGGCTCGACGAGCAGTACTTC.

This clone was detected only a few times. The same CDR3 can be traced to other DNA sequences in this sample. In DNA, the CDR3 is TGCGCCAGCAGCCAAAGGGGCCTTAGCAATCAGCCCCAGCATTTT. Protein: CASSQRGLSNQPQHF. The V gene is TRBV4-1, the J gene TRBJ1-5; the D gene is possibly TRBD1 (5 bases). Germline V lookup: CDR1 MGHRA, CDR2 YSYEKL. The CDR3 consists of 15 residues. V was shortened by 2 bases and J by 0 bases, with 8 bases between the two germline ends.

The rearrangement uses TRBV30 and TRBJ2-1; D is unclear. Germline lookup yields CDR1 GTSNPN and CDR2 SVGIG (reference sequence). The CDR3 totals 13 residues. Trimming took off 2 bases at V and 7 bases at J, with 12 bases between the two ends. In DNA form, the CDR3 reads TGTGCCTGGAGTCCCGAATGGCGGAATGAGCAGTTCTTC. Protein product: CAWSPEWRNEQFF.